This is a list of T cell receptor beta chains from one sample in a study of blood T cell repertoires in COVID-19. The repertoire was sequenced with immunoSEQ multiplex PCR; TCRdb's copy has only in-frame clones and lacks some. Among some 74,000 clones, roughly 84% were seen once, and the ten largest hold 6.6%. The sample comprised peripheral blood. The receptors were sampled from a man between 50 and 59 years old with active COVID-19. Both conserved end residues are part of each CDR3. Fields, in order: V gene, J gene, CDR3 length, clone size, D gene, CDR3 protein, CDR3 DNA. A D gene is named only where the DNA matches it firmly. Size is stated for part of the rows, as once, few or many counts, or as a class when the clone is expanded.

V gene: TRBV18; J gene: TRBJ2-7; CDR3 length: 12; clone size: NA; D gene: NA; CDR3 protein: CASSPGRDEQYF; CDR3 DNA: TGTGCCAGCTCACCAGGCAGGGATGAGCAGTACTTC
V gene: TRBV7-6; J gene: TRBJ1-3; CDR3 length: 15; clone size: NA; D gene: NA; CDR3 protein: CASSPSQGTGNTIYF; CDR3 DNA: TGTGCCAGCAGTCCTTCCCAGGGGACTGGAAACACCATATATTTT
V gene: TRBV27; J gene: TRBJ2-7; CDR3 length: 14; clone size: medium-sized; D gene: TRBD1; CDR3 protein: CASIPGQGVYEQYF; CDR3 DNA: TGTGCCAGCATCCCGGGACAGGGAGTATACGAGCAGTACTTC
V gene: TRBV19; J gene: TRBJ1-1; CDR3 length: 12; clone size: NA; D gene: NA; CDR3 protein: CASRAGESEAFF; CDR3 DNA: TGTGCCAGTAGAGCAGGGGAATCCGAAGCTTTCTTT
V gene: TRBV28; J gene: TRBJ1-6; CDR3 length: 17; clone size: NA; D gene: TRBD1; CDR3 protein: CASSSLQGAFSNSPLHF; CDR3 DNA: TGTGCCAGCAGTTCGCTCCAGGGGGCTTTCTCTAATTCACCCCTCCACTTT
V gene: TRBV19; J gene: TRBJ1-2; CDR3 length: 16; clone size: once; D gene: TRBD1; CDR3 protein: CASKDRGLPFNYGYTF; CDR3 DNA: TGTGCCAGTAAAGACAGGGGCCTACCATTTAACTATGGCTACACCTTC
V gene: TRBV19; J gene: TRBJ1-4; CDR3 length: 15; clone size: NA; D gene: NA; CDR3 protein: CASSIRRTTNEKLFF; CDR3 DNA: TGTGCCAGTAGTATCAGGAGGACGACTAATGAAAAACTGTTTTTT
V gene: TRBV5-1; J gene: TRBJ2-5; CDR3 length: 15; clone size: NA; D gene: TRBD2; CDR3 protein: CASSFGAGAGETQYF; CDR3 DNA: TGCGCCAGCAGCTTCGGAGCGGGGGCCGGGGAGACCCAGTACTTC
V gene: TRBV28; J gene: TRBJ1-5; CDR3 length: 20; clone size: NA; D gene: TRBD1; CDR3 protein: CASSLISPTGYRQGYQPQHF; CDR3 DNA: TGTGCCAGCAGTTTAATTTCCCCGACAGGGTATAGGCAGGGGTATCAGCCCCAGCATTTT
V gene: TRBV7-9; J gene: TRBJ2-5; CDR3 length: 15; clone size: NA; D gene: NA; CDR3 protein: CASSLVLQDQETQYF; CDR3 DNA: TGTGCCAGCAGCTTAGTTTTGCAGGACCAAGAGACCCAGTACTTC
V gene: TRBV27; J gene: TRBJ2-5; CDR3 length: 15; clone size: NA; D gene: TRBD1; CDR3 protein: CASSFSRGTGETQYF; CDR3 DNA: TGTGCCAGCAGTTTTTCCAGGGGGACGGGAGAGACCCAGTACTTC
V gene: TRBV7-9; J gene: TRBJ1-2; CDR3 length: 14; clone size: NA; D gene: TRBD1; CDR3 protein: CASTGTGTNYGYTF; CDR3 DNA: TGTGCCAGCACAGGGACAGGAACTAACTATGGCTACACCTTC
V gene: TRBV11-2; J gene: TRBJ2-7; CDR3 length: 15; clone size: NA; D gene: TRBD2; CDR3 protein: CASSFPSGGDYEQYF; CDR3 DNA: TGTGCCAGCAGTTTTCCTAGCGGGGGGGACTACGAGCAGTACTTC
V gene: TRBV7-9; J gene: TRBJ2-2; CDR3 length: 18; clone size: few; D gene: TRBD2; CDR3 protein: CASSIPGLAGGHTGELFF; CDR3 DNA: TGTGCCAGCAGCATACCGGGGCTAGCGGGAGGCCACACCGGGGAGCTGTTTTTT
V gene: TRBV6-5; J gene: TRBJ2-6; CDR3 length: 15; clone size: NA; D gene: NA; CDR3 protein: CASSRQTSGANVLTF; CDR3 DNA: TGTGCCAGCAGCAGACAGACCTCTGGGGCCAACGTCCTGACTTTC
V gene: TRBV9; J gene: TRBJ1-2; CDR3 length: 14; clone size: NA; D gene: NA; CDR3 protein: CASSSRAGASGYTF; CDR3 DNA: TGTGCCAGCAGTTCGCGGGCAGGGGCGAGTGGCTACACCTTC
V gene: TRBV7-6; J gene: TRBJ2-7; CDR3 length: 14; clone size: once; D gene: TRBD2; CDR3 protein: CASSLGGGSYEQYF; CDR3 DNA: TGTGCCAGCAGCTTAGGCGGGGGGTCCTACGAGCAGTACTTC
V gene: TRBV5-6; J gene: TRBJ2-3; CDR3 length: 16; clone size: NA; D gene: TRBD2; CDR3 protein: CASSQVAGGPADTQYF; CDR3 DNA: TGTGCCAGCAGCCAAGTAGCGGGGGGGCCCGCAGATACGCAGTATTTT
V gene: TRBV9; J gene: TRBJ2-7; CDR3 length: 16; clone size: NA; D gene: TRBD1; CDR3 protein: CASGDTPGQGTYEQYF; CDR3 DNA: TGTGCCAGCGGCGACACTCCGGGACAGGGTACCTACGAGCAGTACTTC
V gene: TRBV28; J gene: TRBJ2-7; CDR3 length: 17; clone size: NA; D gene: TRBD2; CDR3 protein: CASKGLAGGLSSYEQYF; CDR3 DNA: TGTGCCAGCAAAGGACTAGCGGGAGGGTTAAGCTCCTACGAGCAGTACTTC
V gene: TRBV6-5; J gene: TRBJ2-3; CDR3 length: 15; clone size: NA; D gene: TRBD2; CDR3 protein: CASRTGTSGATTQYF; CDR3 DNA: TGTGCCAGCAGGACCGGGACTAGCGGGGCTACTACGCAGTATTTT
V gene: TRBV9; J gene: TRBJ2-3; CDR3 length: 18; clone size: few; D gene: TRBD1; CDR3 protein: CASSSLRSGQGAGDTQYF; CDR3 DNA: TGTGCCAGCAGCTCACTTCGCTCGGGACAGGGGGCGGGGGATACGCAGTATTTT
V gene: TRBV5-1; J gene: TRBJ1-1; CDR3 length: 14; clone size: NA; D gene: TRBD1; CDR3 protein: CASSHQGAGTEAFF; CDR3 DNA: TGCGCCAGCAGCCACCAGGGGGCGGGGACTGAAGCTTTCTTT
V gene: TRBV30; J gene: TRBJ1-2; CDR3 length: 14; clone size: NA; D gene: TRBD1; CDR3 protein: CAGNPTGASYGYTF; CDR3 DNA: TGTGCCGGCAACCCGACAGGGGCAAGTTATGGCTACACCTTC
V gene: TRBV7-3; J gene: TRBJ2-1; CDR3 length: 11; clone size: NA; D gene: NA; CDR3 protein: CASSFRGEQFF; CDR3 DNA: TGTGCCAGCAGCTTCCGGGGGGAGCAGTTCTTC
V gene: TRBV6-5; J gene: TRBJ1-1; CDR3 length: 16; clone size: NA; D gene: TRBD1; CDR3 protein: CASSYRSGTENTEAFF; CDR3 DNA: TGTGCCAGCAGTTACAGATCCGGGACAGAGAACACTGAAGCTTTCTTT
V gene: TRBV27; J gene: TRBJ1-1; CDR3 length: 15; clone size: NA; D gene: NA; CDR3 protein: CASRTYRAGLTEAFF; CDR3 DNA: TGTGCCAGCAGGACGTACAGGGCTGGACTCACTGAAGCTTTCTTT
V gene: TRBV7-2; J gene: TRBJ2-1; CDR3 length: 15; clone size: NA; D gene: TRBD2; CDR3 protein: CASSLYRAGGGEQFF; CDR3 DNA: TGTGCCAGCAGCTTATATAGAGCGGGAGGAGGTGAGCAGTTCTTC
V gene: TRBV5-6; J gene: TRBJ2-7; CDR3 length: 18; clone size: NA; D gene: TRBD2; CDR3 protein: CASSLGLAGGPSSYEQYF; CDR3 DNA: TGTGCCAGCAGCTTGGGACTAGCGGGAGGGCCCAGCTCCTACGAGCAGTACTTC
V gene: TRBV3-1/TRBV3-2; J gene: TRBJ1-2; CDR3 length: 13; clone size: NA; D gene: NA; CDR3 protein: CASSPQTGNGYTF; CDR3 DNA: TGTGCCAGCAGCCCTCAAACAGGGAACGGCTACACCTTC
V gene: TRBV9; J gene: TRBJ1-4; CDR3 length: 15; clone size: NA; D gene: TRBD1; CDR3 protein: CASSSEGGGTEKLFF; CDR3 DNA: TGTGCCAGCAGCTCAGAAGGAGGGGGCACTGAAAAACTGTTTTTT
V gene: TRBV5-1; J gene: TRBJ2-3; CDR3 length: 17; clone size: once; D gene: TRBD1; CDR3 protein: CASSLVGQGLSTDTQYF; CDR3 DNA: TGCGCCAGCAGCTTGGTGGGACAGGGGTTAAGCACAGATACGCAGTATTTT
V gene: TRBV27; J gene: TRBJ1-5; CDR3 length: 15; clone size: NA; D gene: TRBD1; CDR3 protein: CASSPLGQGNQPQHF; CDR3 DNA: TGTGCCAGCAGCCCATTGGGACAGGGCAATCAGCCCCAGCATTTT
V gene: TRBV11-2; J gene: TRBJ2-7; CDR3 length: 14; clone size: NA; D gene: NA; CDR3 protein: CASRSLAGRYEQYF; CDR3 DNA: TGTGCCAGCCGAAGCTTGGCAGGGAGGTACGAGCAGTACTTC
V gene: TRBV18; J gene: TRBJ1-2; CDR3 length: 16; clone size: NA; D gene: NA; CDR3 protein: CASSPGTPTHNYGYTF; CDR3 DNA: TGTGCCAGCTCACCGGGGACACCAACTCATAACTATGGCTACACCTTC
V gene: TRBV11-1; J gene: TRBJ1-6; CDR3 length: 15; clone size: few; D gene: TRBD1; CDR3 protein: CASSLAPDRDSPLHF; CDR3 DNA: TGTGCCAGCAGCTTAGCTCCGGACAGGGATTCACCCCTCCACTTT
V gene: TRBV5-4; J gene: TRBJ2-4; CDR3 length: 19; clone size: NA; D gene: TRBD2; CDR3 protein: CASSLAGTSGGLSQNIQYF; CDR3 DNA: TGTGCCAGCAGCTTGGCCGGGACTAGCGGGGGCCTTAGCCAAAACATTCAGTACTTC
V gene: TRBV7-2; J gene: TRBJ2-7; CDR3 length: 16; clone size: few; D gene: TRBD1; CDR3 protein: CASSLRGDSLFYEQYF; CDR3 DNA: TGTGCCAGCAGCTTAAGAGGGGACAGCCTGTTCTACGAGCAGTACTTC
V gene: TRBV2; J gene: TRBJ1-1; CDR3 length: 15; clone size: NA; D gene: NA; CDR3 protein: CASRVQGTLDTEAFF; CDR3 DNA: TGTGCCAGCCGAGTTCAGGGCACCCTGGACACTGAAGCTTTCTTT
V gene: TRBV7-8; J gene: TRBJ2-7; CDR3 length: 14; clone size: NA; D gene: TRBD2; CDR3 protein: CASSWAGGAYEQYF; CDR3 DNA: TGTGCCAGCAGCTGGGCGGGGGGTGCCTACGAGCAGTACTTC
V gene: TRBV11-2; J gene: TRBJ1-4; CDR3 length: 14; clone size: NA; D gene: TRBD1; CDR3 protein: CASSMEGARGKLFF; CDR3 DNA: TGTGCCAGCAGCATGGAGGGGGCGCGGGGAAAACTGTTTTTT
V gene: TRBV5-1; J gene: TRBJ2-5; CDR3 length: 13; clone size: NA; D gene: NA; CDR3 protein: CASSPVAKETQYF; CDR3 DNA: TGCGCCAGCAGCCCGGTAGCTAAAGAGACCCAGTACTTC
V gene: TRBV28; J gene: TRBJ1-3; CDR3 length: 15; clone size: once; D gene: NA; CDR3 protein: CASRSAGRSGNTIYF; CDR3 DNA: TGTGCCAGCAGATCTGCGGGCCGCTCTGGAAACACCATATATTTT
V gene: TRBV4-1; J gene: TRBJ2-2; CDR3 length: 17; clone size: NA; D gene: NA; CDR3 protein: CASSQDASATNTGELFF; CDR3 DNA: TGCGCCAGCAGCCAAGATGCTAGCGCTACGAACACCGGGGAGCTGTTTTTT
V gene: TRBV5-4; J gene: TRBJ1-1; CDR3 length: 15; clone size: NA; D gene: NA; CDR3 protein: CASSDGRSAGTEAFF; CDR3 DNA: TGTGCCAGCAGTGATGGGAGATCCGCGGGCACTGAAGCTTTCTTT
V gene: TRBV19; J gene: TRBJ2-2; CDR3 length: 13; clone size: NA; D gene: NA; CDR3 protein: CASTIGGTGELFF; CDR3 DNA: TGTGCCAGTACCATAGGGGGAACCGGGGAGCTGTTTTTT
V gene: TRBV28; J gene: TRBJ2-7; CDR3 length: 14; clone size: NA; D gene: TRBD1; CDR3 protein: CASSLGQGPYEQYF; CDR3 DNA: TGTGCCAGCAGTTTGGGACAGGGCCCCTACGAGCAGTACTTC
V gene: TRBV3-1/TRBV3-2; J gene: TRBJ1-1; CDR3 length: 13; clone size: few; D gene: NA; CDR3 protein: CASSPQGGTEAFF; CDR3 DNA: TGTGCCAGCAGCCCACAGGGTGGCACTGAAGCTTTCTTT
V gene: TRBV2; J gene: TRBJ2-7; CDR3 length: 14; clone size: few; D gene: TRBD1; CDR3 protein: CASSRQGPGYEQYF; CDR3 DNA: TGTGCCAGCAGTAGACAGGGGCCTGGCTACGAGCAGTACTTC
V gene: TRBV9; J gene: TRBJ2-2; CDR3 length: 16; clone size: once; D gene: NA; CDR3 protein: CASSFSGTVRTGELFF; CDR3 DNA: TGTGCCAGCAGCTTCTCCGGGACTGTGAGAACCGGGGAGCTGTTTTTT
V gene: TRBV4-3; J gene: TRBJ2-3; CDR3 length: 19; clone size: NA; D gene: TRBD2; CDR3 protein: CASSRVAAGRPSGTDTQYF; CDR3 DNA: TGCGCCAGCAGCCGGGTGGCAGCGGGAAGGCCTTCGGGGACAGATACGCAGTATTTT
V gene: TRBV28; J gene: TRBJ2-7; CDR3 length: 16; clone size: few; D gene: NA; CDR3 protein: CASSFHPPARAYEQYF; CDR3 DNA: TGTGCCAGCAGTTTCCACCCCCCGGCCAGGGCCTACGAGCAGTACTTC
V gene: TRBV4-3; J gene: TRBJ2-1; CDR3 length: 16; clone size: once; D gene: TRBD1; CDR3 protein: CASSQEDRYSYNEQFF; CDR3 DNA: TGCGCCAGCAGCCAAGAGGACAGGTACTCCTACAATGAGCAGTTCTTC
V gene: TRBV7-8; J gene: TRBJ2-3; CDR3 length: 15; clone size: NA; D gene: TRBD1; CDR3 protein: CASSDRVGSTDTQYF; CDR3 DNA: TGTGCCAGCAGCGACAGGGTAGGAAGCACAGATACGCAGTATTTT
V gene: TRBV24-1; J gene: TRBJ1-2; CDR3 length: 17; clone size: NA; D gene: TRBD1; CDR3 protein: CATSPRQGGKSNYGYTF; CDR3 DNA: TGTGCCACTTCTCCCCGACAGGGTGGGAAATCTAACTATGGCTACACCTTC
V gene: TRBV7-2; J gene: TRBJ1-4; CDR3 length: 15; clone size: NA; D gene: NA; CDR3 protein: CASSLDGREGEKLFF; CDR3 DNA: TGTGCCAGCAGCTTAGACGGCAGGGAGGGGGAAAAACTGTTTTTT
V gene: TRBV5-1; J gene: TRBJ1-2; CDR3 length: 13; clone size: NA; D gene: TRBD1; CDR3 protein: CASSSGTVYGYTF; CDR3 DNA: TGCGCCAGCAGCTCCGGGACAGTCTATGGCTACACCTTC